This T cell receptor beta chain was identified in a study of identical twins. V shed 4 bases and J shed 1 base, with 4 bases lying between them. The CDR3 extends over 11 amino acids. Germline CDR1 reads GTSNPN; CDR2 reads SVGIG (reference sequence). cDNA molecules carried unique molecular identifiers, and template switching added a universal primer site. TCRdb independently ran MiXCR on the 5' RACE reads; one entry per CDR3 protein. The sample lists hundreds of thousands of distinct CDR3 sequences; around 5.7% were seen once. This clonotype was detected many times. The antigen is unknown. Study-wide points: Low generation-probability sequences were in excess among twin-shared out-of-frame alpha sequences.

Only healthy Caucasians were included as donors. The sequence was collected from a man between 18 and 35 years old in good health. The material sequenced was naive T cells sorted from blood. The V call is TRBV30, the J call TRBJ1-1, with D hard to call. The CDR3 bases are TGTGCCTGGACGCGGAACACTGAAGCTTTCTTT. Translation: CAWTRNTEAFF. The complete variable domain, with remaining parts taken from reference TRBV30 and TRBJ1-1, reads SQTIHQWPATLVQPVGSPLSLECTVEGTSNPNLYWYRQAAGRGLQLLFYSVGIGQISSEVPQNLSASRPQDRQFILSSKKLLLSDSGFYLCAWTRNTEAFFGQGTRLTVV.